This is a list of T cell receptor beta chains from one sample in a study of cytomegalovirus exposure and HLA in healthy donors. Clones were sequenced by immunoSEQ multiplex PCR, and TCRdb holds only the in-frame ones, with some missing. The sample contains some 140,000 clones, approximately 86% of which appear only once. Sequencing input: PBMCs. The origin of the receptors is a man between 18 and 29 years old in good health and CMV-seropositive. Each CDR3 is given with its conserved first and last residue. D genes are given only for firm matches. Clone size is stated in some rows and not others, as once, few, many or a class when expanded.

J | length | V | size | D | CDR3
TRBJ2-2 | 15 | TRBV25-1 | NA | NA | CASSPFIEGTGELFF
TRBJ2-2 | 16 | TRBV27 | NA | TRBD2 | CASSFGSGRSTGELFF
TRBJ2-7 | 17 | TRBV5-1 | NA | TRBD2 | CASSLLGSGRVSYEQYF
TRBJ2-1 | 14 | TRBV29-1 | NA | TRBD2 | CSVLTSGRDNEQFF
TRBJ2-5 | 14 | TRBV13 | NA | TRBD2 | CASSGGGAGETQYF
TRBJ1-3 | 15 | TRBV6-6 | NA | TRBD1 | CATTRQGLDGNTIYF
TRBJ2-5 | 13 | TRBV10-2 | NA | TRBD2 | CASRLAGQETQYF
TRBJ2-3 | 18 | TRBV7-2 | NA | TRBD2 | CASSLFGLAGGQRDTQYF
TRBJ2-5 | 14 | TRBV15 | NA | NA | CATSRGGFGETQYF
TRBJ2-5 | 15 | TRBV5-1 | NA | TRBD2 | CASSNTSGGRETQYF
TRBJ2-4 | 15 | TRBV6-1 | NA | NA | CASRSGSQAKNIQYF
TRBJ2-2 | 18 | TRBV7-9 | once | TRBD1 | CASSLRRDRGRNTGELFF
TRBJ2-7 | 14 | TRBV7-3 | NA | TRBD1 | CASSVAGGSHEQYF
TRBJ1-2 | 16 | TRBV7-2 | NA | NA | CASSTDLQGLRRGYTF
TRBJ1-5 | 14 | TRBV7-6 | NA | TRBD1 | CASSPGQGRQPQHF
TRBJ1-2 | 14 | TRBV30 | NA | TRBD1 | CASTGVIANYGYTF
TRBJ2-7 | 12 | TRBV14 | NA | NA | CASSQAAYEQYF
TRBJ2-6 | 15 | TRBV11-1 | NA | NA | CASRSGNSGANVLTF
TRBJ2-1 | 16 | TRBV6-5 | NA | TRBD2 | CASSSRGGRHNNEQFF
TRBJ2-7 | 15 | TRBV7-8 | NA | NA | CASSLALGGDYEQYF
TRBJ1-5 | 14 | TRBV5-1 | NA | TRBD1 | CASSLAGGSRPQHF
TRBJ1-4 | 12 | TRBV19 | NA | NA | CATSPSNEKLFF
TRBJ1-1 | 13 | TRBV10-3 | NA | TRBD1 | CAIRGQQNTEAFF
TRBJ2-7 | 14 | TRBV5-1 | NA | NA | CASRPGAGLYEQYF
TRBJ2-5 | 14 | TRBV7-3 | NA | TRBD1 | CASSPTGQQETQYF
TRBJ1-5 | 15 | TRBV6-5 | NA | NA | CASSAGVWGNQPQHF
TRBJ1-1 | 15 | TRBV9 | NA | TRBD1 | CASSVGGTGGTEAFF
TRBJ2-7 | 15 | TRBV14 | NA | TRBD1 | CASSLTGAATYEQYF
TRBJ2-1 | 15 | TRBV29-1 | NA | TRBD2 | CSVEQLAGGPGEQFF
TRBJ2-5 | 15 | TRBV30 | NA | TRBD2 | CAWSVSSGPKETQYF
TRBJ1-2 | 13 | TRBV5-4 | NA | NA | CASSLGRGDGYTF
TRBJ1-3 | 18 | TRBV4-1 | NA | NA | CASSQDNARVFSGNTIYF
TRBJ1-5 | 13 | TRBV7-9 | NA | NA | CASSLPGDQPQHF
TRBJ2-1 | 16 | TRBV15 | NA | TRBD2 | CATSSEAGGGFNEQFF
TRBJ2-7 | 12 | TRBV9 | few | NA | CASSVEGDEQYF
TRBJ2-7 | 16 | TRBV9 | NA | TRBD1 | CASSVGAGTGAHEQYF
TRBJ1-2 | 13 | TRBV5-5 | NA | NA | CASSPGVGYGYTF
TRBJ1-1 | 14 | TRBV7-9 | NA | TRBD1 | CASSPTTGVGEAFF
TRBJ2-7 | 14 | TRBV9 | NA | NA | CASSVGDRAGEQYF
TRBJ1-5 | 15 | TRBV27 | NA | TRBD1 | CASRRGQGLNQPQHF
TRBJ2-3 | 15 | TRBV6-1 | once | TRBD2 | CASSDLAGGGDTQYF
TRBJ2-7 | 15 | TRBV5-1 | NA | NA | CASSLRGLDAYEQYF
TRBJ2-7 | 14 | TRBV29-1 | NA | NA | CSIVPGHSPHEQYF
TRBJ1-2 | 13 | TRBV6-5 | NA | TRBD1 | CASGDRVDYGYTF
TRBJ2-2 | 16 | TRBV11-3 | once | NA | CASSLFPGTNTGELFF
TRBJ1-1 | 15 | TRBV29-1 | NA | TRBD1 | CSADGQGAQNTEAFF
TRBJ2-6 | 16 | TRBV25-1 | NA | NA | CASSDGGVRGANVLTF
TRBJ1-1 | 13 | TRBV19 | NA | NA | CASAGTRNTEAFF
TRBJ1-6 | 14 | TRBV4-1 | NA | TRBD1 | CASSHGQVDSPLHF
TRBJ1-1 | 16 | TRBV5-1 | NA | NA | CASSSRDTIMNTEAFF
TRBJ2-1 | 13 | TRBV27 | few | TRBD2 | CASSPSGRGEQFF
TRBJ2-1 | 15 | TRBV18 | NA | NA | CASSPVGGGGNEQFF